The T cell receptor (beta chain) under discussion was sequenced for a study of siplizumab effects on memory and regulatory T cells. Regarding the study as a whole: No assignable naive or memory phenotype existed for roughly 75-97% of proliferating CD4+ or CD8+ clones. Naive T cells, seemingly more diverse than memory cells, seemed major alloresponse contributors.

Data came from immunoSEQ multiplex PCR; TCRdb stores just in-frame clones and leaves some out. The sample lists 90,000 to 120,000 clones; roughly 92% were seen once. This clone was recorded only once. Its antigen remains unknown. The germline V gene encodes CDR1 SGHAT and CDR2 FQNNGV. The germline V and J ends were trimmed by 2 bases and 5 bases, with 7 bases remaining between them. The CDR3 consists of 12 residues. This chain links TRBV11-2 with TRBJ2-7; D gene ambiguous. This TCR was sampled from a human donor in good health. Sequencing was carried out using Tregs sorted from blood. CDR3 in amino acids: CASSLLVNEQYF. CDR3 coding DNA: TGTGCCAGCAGCTTATTAGTAAACGAGCAGTACTTC.